These T cell receptor beta chains were read from a single sample in a study of beta chain features in type 1 diabetes. Profiled with immunoSEQ multiplex PCR; TCRdb holds only in-frame clones, not every one. The data contain about 200,000 clones, roughly 10% of them singletons. The sequenced sample was central memory CD4+ T cells from blood. All receptors come from a man younger than 35 in good health. The CDR3 runs from the conserved cysteine through the conserved F or W. A D gene is named only where the DNA matches it firmly. A row's size may be missing; if present it is once, few, many or a size class.

DNA | CDR3 | J | V | size | D
TGTGCCAGCAGTCCAAATGCTAGCGGGAGGCGAAATGAGCAGTTCTTC | CASSPNASGRRNEQFF | TRBJ2-1 | TRBV28 | few | TRBD2
TGTGCCAGCACCCCCCTCGGGTGGGGGTCTCAGAATCAGCCCCAGCATTTT | CASTPLGWGSQNQPQHF | TRBJ1-5 | TRBV7-8 | NA | NA
TGTGCCAGCAGCAAAGGACAGGGGGTGGGCAATGAGCAGTTCTTC | CASSKGQGVGNEQFF | TRBJ2-1 | TRBV5-4 | few | TRBD1
TGCGCCAGCAGCCACTACAATGAGCAGTTCTTC | CASSHYNEQFF | TRBJ2-1 | TRBV4-3 | few | NA
TGTGCCAGCAGCAAGAGGAACCAAGAGACCCAGTACTTC | CASSKRNQETQYF | TRBJ2-5 | TRBV7-9 | NA | NA
TGTGCCAGCATGGAGGGGACCGGGGCCAACGTCCTGACTTTC | CASMEGTGANVLTF | TRBJ2-6 | TRBV2 | NA | NA
TGTGCCAGCAGTGACGCGAACACTGAAGCTTTCTTT | CASSDANTEAFF | TRBJ1-1 | TRBV2 | many | NA
TGTGCCAGTAGTATGTCCGGTAGCACAGATACGCAGTATTTT | CASSMSGSTDTQYF | TRBJ2-3 | TRBV19 | NA | NA
TGTGCCAGCAGTGATCAGGGGGCCGGCATTCAGTACTTC | CASSDQGAGIQYF | TRBJ2-4 | TRBV2 | few | TRBD1
TGTGCCAGTAGTATAGGCAGGGGCGAAGCTTTCTTT | CASSIGRGEAFF | TRBJ1-1 | TRBV19 | NA | NA
TGTGCCAGCCGAAACACAGATACGCAGTATTTT | CASRNTDTQYF | TRBJ2-3 | TRBV2 | NA | NA
TGTGCCAGCAGTTCGGGACTAGATTACACTGAAGCTTTCTTT | CASSSGLDYTEAFF | TRBJ1-1 | TRBV27 | few | NA
TGCAGCGTGTGGACAGGAAGCTACGAGCAGTACTTC | CSVWTGSYEQYF | TRBJ2-7 | TRBV29-1 | NA | TRBD1